This T cell receptor beta chain came from a study of blood T cell repertoires in COVID-19. Participant ages covered about 18 to 95 years across 24 US areas. Per the germline V gene, CDR1 is KGHSH and CDR2 is LQKENI. The CDR3 is made up of 18 amino acids. V was clipped by 3 bases and J by 1 base; unmatched bases: 10. Repertoires were generated with immunoSEQ multiplex PCR, while TCRdb's copy carries only in-frame clones and drops some. Among nearly 250,000 clones listed, approximately 90% were seen once. The sequencing sample was made of PBMCs or T cells enriched from blood (not recorded which). The rearrangement uses TRBV18 and TRBJ2-5; 11 bases align to TRBD2. The sequence was collected from a man in his forties or fifties who had been exposed to COVID-19. CDR3 residues: CASSPPGLAGGIQETQYF. The CDR3 DNA reads TGTGCCAGCTCACCCCCCGGGCTAGCGGGAGGAATCCAAGAGACCCAGTACTTC.